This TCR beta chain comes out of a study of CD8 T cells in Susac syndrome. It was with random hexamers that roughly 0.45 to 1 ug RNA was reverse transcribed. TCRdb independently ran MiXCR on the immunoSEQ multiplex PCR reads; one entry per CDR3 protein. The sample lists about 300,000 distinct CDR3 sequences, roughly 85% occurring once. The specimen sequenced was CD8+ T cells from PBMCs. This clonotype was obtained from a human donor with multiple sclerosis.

CDR3: CASSRPHGRGYEKLFF. The CDR3 DNA is TGTGCCAGCAGCCGGCCCCACGGCAGGGGGTATGAAAAACTGTTTTTT. The rearrangement uses TRBV4-2 and TRBJ1-4; 7 bases align to TRBD1. Germline V gene lookup returns CDR1 LGHNA and CDR2 YNFKEQ. The CDR3 is 16 amino acids. V trimming: 4 bases; J trimming: 6 bases; junction bases outside the gene matches: 11.